This T cell receptor (beta chain) came from a study of T cells in Graves' hyperthyroidism and ophthalmopathy. Study outcomes and limitations: In blood, most of the thyroid clonotypes expanded above 0.001 were also present.

This clonotype was observed many times. Its antigen is unknown. V was cut by 6 bases and J by 0 bases, with 9 bases left in between. This CDR3 comprises 14 residues. In germline, CDR1 is SNHLY, CDR2 FYNNEI. Amplification targeted TCR beta CDR3 regions from RNA transcripts. When the TCR CDR3 underwent first-round RT-PCR, the HTBI primer set was used. Using its own MiXCR run on the multiplex PCR reads, TCRdb lists one record per CDR3 protein. The sample yields 450,000 to 500,000 distinct CDR3 sequences, approximately 23% seen once. Diagnoses were made from clinical symptoms, serum measures (thyroxine and TRAb), thyroid ultrasound and orbital computed tomography.

This sequence originates from a woman aged 70 to 79 with Graves' ophthalmopathy. The specimen was blood. This chain links TRBV2 with TRBJ1-3; the D gene is possibly TRBD1 (6 bases). DNA of the CDR3: TGTGCCAGCAGCACAGGGTACTCTGGAAACACCATATATTTT. This encodes CASSTGYSGNTIYF.